A single sample gave rise to the 7 T cell receptor beta chains below, sequenced in a study of identical twins. Via MiXCR, TCRdb re-called the 5' RACE reads, giving one row per CDR3 protein. The table records some 570,000 distinct CDR3 sequences, 20% to 25% of them present only once. These same data were also listed under a study on yellow fever vaccine responses in identical twins.

The sequenced material came from CD4+ T cells sorted from blood. Receptors were obtained from a woman younger than 30 in good health.

This clonotype has ten or more counts. This chain connects TRBV10-3 to TRBJ1-5, with D maybe TRBD1 (5 bases). Between the trimmed V and J ends, which lost 0 bases and 4 bases, there was a span of 7 bases. Germline V gives CDR1 ENHRY, CDR2 SYGVKD. This CDR3 is built from 14 residues. The CDR3 bases are TGTGCCATCAGTGAGTCGGCAGGGAATCAGCCCCAGCATTTT. It codes for CAISESAGNQPQHF.

The V call is TRBV2, the J call TRBJ1-2; D may be TRBD1 (5 bases). The V end lost 4 bases, the J end lost 8 bases, and 14 bases lay between the germline ends. The CDR3 has 13 residues. Germline-derived CDR1 and CDR2 are SNHLY and FYNNEI. The CDR3 loop is CASSGQTGGGYTF. The CDR3 region has the DNA TGTGCCAGCAGTGGACAGACGGGCGGGGGCTACACCTTC. Supplemented by reference TRBV2 and TRBJ1-2, the full variable domain reads EPEVTQTPSHQVTQMGQEVILRCVPISNHLYFYWYRQILGQKVEFLVSFYNNEISEKSEIFDDQFSVERPDGSNFTLKIRSTKLEDSAMYFCASSGQTGGGYTFGSGTRLTVV.

This clonotype was seen only a few times. The chain carries TRBV12-3 or TRBV12-4 and TRBJ1-1, with 9 bases aligning to TRBD1. The V and J ends lost 5 bases and 1 base, in that order; junction bases with no gene match: 2. The CDR3 extends over 14 amino acids. Here the CDR3 reads CASSHRGQNTEAFF. DNA of the CDR3: TGTGCCAGCAGTCACAGGGGGCAGAACACTGAAGCTTTCTTT.

This clonotype came up a few times. J is TRBJ2-1 and V is TRBV7-3; 8 bases are a match to TRBD2. This CDR3 region has 17 residues. After removal of 1 base from V and 8 bases from J, the junction contained 13 bases not matched to a gene. Germline assignment: CDR1 SGHTA and CDR2 FQGTGA. The CDR3 reads CASSLKVGGADRDEQFF. As DNA, the CDR3 is TGTGCCAGCAGCTTAAAGGTCGGGGGGGCGGATAGGGATGAGCAGTTCTTC.

The rearrangement links TRBV6-5 to TRBJ2-7; 8 bases map to TRBD1. The CDR3 loop spans 14 amino acids. Germline CDR1 and CDR2: MNHEY and SVGAGI. Trimming cost V 4 bases and J 5 bases; bases outside gene matches: 7. CDR3 in DNA: TGTGCCAGCAGTTTCGGACAGGGAAGTGACGAGCAGTACGTC. Translated, it gives CASSFGQGSDEQYV.

This clonotype was seen only a few times. The chain couples TRBV9 to TRBJ2-5, with 10 bases identical to TRBD2. Germline V gene data show CDR1 as SGDLS and CDR2 as YYNGEE. The CDR3 totals 16 residues. The junction had 7 bases not matched to a gene; V was cut back by 0 bases and J by 5 bases. CDR3 protein: CASSVAGLASRETQYF. The DNA for the CDR3 is TGTGCCAGCAGCGTAGCGGGACTAGCGTCCCGGGAGACCCAGTACTTC.

This clonotype was recorded only once. The chain combines TRBV2 with TRBJ2-7, with 7 bases identical to TRBD2. After removal of 6 bases from V and 0 bases from J, the junction contained 8 bases not matched to a gene. Per germline, CDR1 SNHLY and CDR2 FYNNEI. The CDR3 runs 15 residues. The CDR3 DNA is TGTGCCAGCAGGCCCACTAGCGACCGCTCCTACGAGCAGTACTTC. This gives the protein CASRPTSDRSYEQYF.